A single sample is the source of the 5 T cell receptor beta chains below, sequenced in a study of cytomegalovirus exposure and HLA in healthy donors. Primers included in the PCR were 60 Vbeta and 13 Jbeta primers. Produced via immunoSEQ multiplex PCR; TCRdb's table is partial and in-frame only. The sample holds approximately 100,000 clones, about 59% seen once. Sample: PBMCs. Every receptor here comes from a man aged 30 to 39 in good health and CMV-seropositive.

The chain couples TRBV7-2 to TRBJ2-1; 10 bases agree with TRBD2. V lost 2 bases to trimming and J lost 5 bases; unmatched junction nucleotides: 9. Germline assignment: CDR1 SGHTA and CDR2 FQGNSA. The CDR3 has 17 residues. The CDR3, as DNA: TGTGCCAGCAGCTTAAGGTCCCCAGCGGGGGGGCACAATGAGCAGTTCTTC. This sequence encodes CASSLRSPAGGHNEQFF.

The gene calls are TRBV6-5 and TRBJ2-1, with 10 nucleotides matching TRBD1. CDR3 length: 16 amino acids. Per germline, CDR1 MNHEY and CDR2 SVGAGI. J was trimmed by 3 bases and V by 2 bases; bases with no gene match: 4. CDR3 in amino acids: CASSYPGQGDYNEQFF. Written as DNA, the CDR3 is TGTGCCAGCAGTTACCCTGGACAGGGGGACTACAATGAGCAGTTCTTC.

This clone was recorded only once. The chain combines TRBV6-5 with TRBJ2-5; 9 bases line up with TRBD1. V gave up 5 bases and J gave up 5 bases; unmatched junction bases: 9. The CDR3 runs 15 residues. Per germline, CDR1 MNHEY and CDR2 SVGAGI. For the CDR3, the DNA is TGTGCCAGCAGTACCAGGGACAGGGTTTGGGAGACCCAGTACTTC. Translated, it gives CASSTRDRVWETQYF.

This clone has more than one count but fewer than ten. J is TRBJ1-5 and V is TRBV21-1; the D call of TRBD1 is as the table states it, not checked on the DNA. TRBV21-1 is a listed pseudogene. This CDR3 is built from 14 residues. This chain's CDR3 is CASSPRQVHQPQHF. CDR3 DNA sequence: TGTGCCAGCAGCCCACGACAGGTCCATCAGCCCCAGCATTTT.

This clone was observed a few times. This sequence joins TRBV6-5 and TRBJ1-4; maybe TRBD1 (6 bases). The CDR3 totals 12 residues. Per the germline V gene, CDR1 is MNHEY and CDR2 is SVGAGI. V shed 8 bases and J shed 5 bases, with 9 bases lying between them. The CDR3 is CASSGENEKLFF. The CDR3, as DNA: TGTGCCAGCTCAGGGGAGAATGAAAAACTGTTTTTT.